A selection of T cell receptor beta chains follows, all from one sample in a study of blood T cell repertoires in COVID-19. The data were produced by immunoSEQ multiplex PCR, yet TCRdb's version contains in-frame clones alone and is incomplete. This table holds a few hundred thousand clones, approximately 85% found once. Sample: peripheral blood. The receptor set was obtained from a woman older than 75 with COVID-19, enrolled during active disease. Both conserved end residues are part of each CDR3.

j_gene	v_gene	CDR3aa
TRBJ1-1	TRBV7-2	CASSLALDRAEAFF
TRBJ1-1	TRBV11-2	CASSLVGHRTEAFF
TRBJ2-1	TRBV21-1	CASNRKGVAYNEQFF
TRBJ1-4	TRBV7-2	CASSYRSANEKLFF
TRBJ1-1	TRBV30	CAWRSPRSYTEAFF
TRBJ2-3	TRBV5-1	CASKRQGGRTQYF
TRBJ1-2	TRBV7-2	CASSQRTGRYGYTF
TRBJ2-1	TRBV29-1	CSALLAGALREQFF
TRBJ1-2	TRBV2	CASLRGNYGYTF
TRBJ1-6	TRBV7-8	CASSSLGQGNSPLHF
TRBJ1-6	TRBV6-5	CASSSGPYNSPLHF
TRBJ1-4	TRBV28	CASSLGGSNEKLFF
TRBJ1-6	TRBV7-2	CASSSQGLLIGSPLHF
TRBJ1-1	TRBV6-5	CATTARQTNTEAFF
TRBJ1-1	TRBV6-6	CASRYRDRGLRTEAFF
TRBJ1-4	TRBV18	CASSPQGATNEKLFF
TRBJ2-7	TRBV5-1	CASSFSEAGTGYEQYF
TRBJ2-2	TRBV19	CASSRGRAGELFF
TRBJ1-1	TRBV7-9	CASSLDRTEAFF
TRBJ2-7	TRBV2	CASSVSGSPYEQYF